The entry that follows covers one TCR beta chain sequence. Trimming took 3 bases from V and 8 from J, leaving 13 bases between them. Germline assignment: CDR1 PRHDT and CDR2 FYEKMQ (reference sequence). This CDR3 is built from 13 residues. cDNA came from roughly 0.47 to 1 ug RNA primed by random hexamers. TCRdb redid the calling of the immunoSEQ multiplex PCR reads with MiXCR, one entry per CDR3 protein. The data show about 150,000 distinct CDR3 sequences, 90% to 95% seen once. This sample is part of a study of CD8 T cells in Susac syndrome. V and J are TRBV13 and TRBJ1-2; the D gene is possibly TRBD1 (5 bases). The receptor's source is a human donor with multiple sclerosis. The sequencing sample was made of CD8+ T cells from PBMCs. CDR3 residues: CASSLGRAWGYTF. CDR3 bases: TGTGCCAGCAGCTTGGGCAGGGCGTGGGGCTACACCTTC.